One and the same sample provided the 9 T cell receptor beta chains below, sequenced in a study of cytotoxic CD8 clonotypes in ibrutinib-treated CLL. Profiling relied on immunoSEQ multiplex PCR, and the TCRdb table lists in-frame clones only, not all of them. The table includes some 300,000 clones, almost 80% detected once. Here the sequenced sample was PBMCs, taken before ibrutinib treatment. These receptors were taken from a human donor with chronic lymphocytic leukemia.

This clone was observed many times. V gene TRBV10-3 combines with J gene TRBJ2-7, with D possibly called TRBD1 or TRBD2 (5 bases each). Germline V CDR1 and CDR2: ENHRY, SYGVKD. Trimming shortened V by 4 bases and J by 0 bases, and 16 bases separated the two germline ends. The CDR3 totals 16 residues. This CDR3 reads CAISGERGYSSYEQYF. CDR3 in DNA: TGTGCCATCAGTGGGGAGAGGGGTTATTCCTCCTACGAGCAGTACTTC.

V and J are TRBV9 and TRBJ2-1; 10 bases line up with TRBD1. This CDR3 has 15 residues. The germline V gene encodes CDR1 SGDLS and CDR2 YYNGEE. Unmatched junction bases numbered 4, after V lost 0 bases and J lost 7 bases. Written as DNA, the CDR3 is TGTGCCAGCAGCGTAGGGGGACAGGGGAAGAATGAGCAGTTCTTC. It encodes CASSVGGQGKNEQFF. Combining the CDR3 with reference TRBV9 and TRBJ2-1 gives the whole variable domain DSGVTQTPKHLITATGQRVTLRCSPRSGDLSVYWYQQSLDQGLQFLIQYYNGEERAKGNILERFSAQQFPDLHSELNLSSLELGDSALYFCASSVGGQGKNEQFFGPGTRLTVL.

CDR3 sequence reads: CSVVGRGSYNEQFF. The CDR3 DNA reads TGCAGCGTTGTGGGACGGGGCTCCTACAATGAGCAGTTCTTC. The rearrangement joins TRBV29-1 to TRBJ2-1; D could derive from TRBD1 or TRBD2 (5 bases each). The CDR3 is made up of 14 amino acids. Germline V lookup: CDR1 SQVTM, CDR2 ANQGSEA. Trimming removed 4 bases at V and 0 bases at J, with 10 bases between.

This clone was observed a few times. This rearrangement joins TRBV4-1 to TRBJ1-5; TRBD1 agrees at 7 bases. In germline, CDR1 is MGHRA, CDR2 YSYEKL. V gave up 1 base and J gave up 0 bases; unmatched junction bases: 12. This CDR3 spans 19 amino acids. For the CDR3, the DNA is TGCGCCAGCAGCCAAGGCTTGACCAGGGGGACTTATAGCAATCAGCCCCAGCATTTT. Encoded protein: CASSQGLTRGTYSNQPQHF.

The J gene is TRBJ2-1, the V gene TRBV5-8; 7 bases match TRBD1. Trimming cost V 4 bases and J 0 bases; bases outside gene matches: 7. This CDR3 is 16 amino acids long. In germline, CDR1 is SGHTS, CDR2 YDEGEE. In DNA form, the CDR3 reads TGTGCCAGCAGCCCGGGACAGTTCAGCTCCTACAATGAGCAGTTCTTC. The encoded protein is CASSPGQFSSYNEQFF. The full variable domain, completed using reference TRBV5-8 and TRBJ2-1, is EAGVTQSPTHLIKTRGQQATLRCSPISGHTSVYWYQQALGLGLQFLLWYDEGEERNRGNFPPRFSGRQFPNYSSELNVNALELEDSALYLCASSPGQFSSYNEQFFGPGTRLTVL.

The chain joins TRBV5-4 to TRBJ2-7; D may correspond to TRBD1 or TRBD2 (5 bases each). V lost 4 bases and J lost 3, with 20 bases in between. Germline V CDR1 and CDR2: SGHNT, YYREEE (reference sequence). The CDR3 runs to 16 residues. The CDR3 nucleotides read TGTGCCAGCAGCCCCCCGGGACCCGGGAATCTCTACGAGCAGTACTTC. It yields the protein CASSPPGPGNLYEQYF.

The sample holds a few counts of this clone. Other DNA sequences in the same sample also yield this CDR3. The chain recombines TRBV15 with TRBJ2-5, with D uncertain. The CDR3 consists of 12 residues. Germline V CDR1 and CDR2: LNHNV, YYDKDF (reference sequence). With 0 bases removed from V and 2 bases from J, the gap between germline ends came to 1 base. The CDR3 here is CATSRDQETQYF. The CDR3 DNA follows: TGTGCCACCAGCAGAGATCAAGAGACCCAGTACTTC.

The chain recombines TRBV18 with TRBJ2-7; tentatively, D is TRBD1 (6 bases). Germline V gene lookup returns CDR1 KGHSH and CDR2 LQKENI. Trimming removed 6 bases from V and 3 bases from J, with 15 bases in between. The CDR3 extends over 14 amino acids. CDR3 sequence (DNA): TGTGCCAGCTCTCAATCGCCAGGGGTCTACGAGCAGTACTTC. Residues: CASSQSPGVYEQYF.

The chain couples TRBV7-2 to TRBJ2-7, with D perhaps matching TRBD2 (6 bases). V gave up 0 bases and J gave up 2 bases, with 11 bases separating them. Germline V gives CDR1 SGHTA, CDR2 FQGNSA. The CDR3 runs 15 residues. The CDR3 DNA is TGTGCCAGCAGCTTAGCCGGGGGTCTTCCCTACGAGCAGTACTTC. Translated, it gives CASSLAGGLPYEQYF.